This T cell receptor beta chain was captured in a study of blood T cell repertoires in COVID-19. Each recovered donor of Cohort 3 presented with two negative PCRs, clearance, or symptom resolution. The V gene's germline CDR1 is SGHVS and CDR2 FQNEAQ. This CDR3 comprises 15 residues. V lost 1 base, J lost 7 bases, and 7 bases stayed unmatched. Sequencing was performed with immunoSEQ multiplex PCR; in TCRdb, only in-frame clones are kept and a portion is missing. The repertoire holds about 200,000 clones, with about 80% as singletons. The TCR was taken from a man aged 35 to 55 who had recovered from COVID-19. The sample taken for sequencing was PBMCs or T cells enriched from blood (not recorded which). This chain uses TRBV7-8 with TRBJ2-1; 7 nucleotides align to TRBD2. The CDR3 DNA follows: TGTGCCAGCAGCTTAGAGGCGGGAGTGGTAAATGAGCAGTTCTTC. Protein: CASSLEAGVVNEQFF.